The 10 T cell receptor beta chains in this list originate from one sample, sequenced in a study of T cell responses to AZD1222 COVID-19 vaccine. Libraries were prepared by immunoSEQ multiplex PCR; TCRdb keeps only in-frame clonotypes and omits some of them. This sample yields some 150,000 clones, of which more than 90% are seen a single time; about 1.6% belongs to the top ten. The sample in question was peripheral blood, obtained 28 days after the second AZD1222 dose. The receptors derive from an adult who received the AZD1222 COVID-19 vaccine.

The sample holds one count of this clone. V is TRBV28 and J is TRBJ1-4; D ambiguous. Trimming took off 2 bases at V and 5 bases at J, with 15 bases between the two ends. CDR3 length: 16 amino acids. Germline V CDR1 and CDR2: MDHEN, SYDVKM. The CDR3 DNA reads TGTGCCAGCAGTTTAGACAACTCCTTAGGCAATGAAAAACTGTTTTTT. As protein: CASSLDNSLGNEKLFF.

The J gene is TRBJ2-1, the V gene TRBV19; D is undetermined. This CDR3 is built from 13 residues. Germline assignment: CDR1 LNHDA and CDR2 SQIVND (reference sequence). Deletions cut 4 bases from V and 7 bases from J, with 11 bases between. The CDR3 here is CASSTDIRNEQFF. CDR3 DNA: TGTGCCAGTAGTACTGACATTAGGAATGAGCAGTTCTTC.

The V call is TRBV12-3 or TRBV12-4, the J call TRBJ1-1; D remains ambiguous. V was trimmed by 3 bases and J by 9 bases, leaving 11 bases between them. The CDR3 is 12 residues long. CDR3 coding DNA: TGTGCCAGCAGTTTTCTGAGTAATCAAGCTTTCTTT. Protein sequence: CASSFLSNQAFF.

This rearrangement joins TRBV19 to TRBJ1-4, with TRBD1 identical over 7 bases. The CDR3 spans 13 residues. CDR1 is LNHDA, CDR2 SQIVND, per germline (reference sequence). The V segment lost 6 bases and the J segment 7 bases; nucleotides outside the gene matches: 5. CDR3 amino acids: CASSDRAGEKLFF. Written as DNA, the CDR3 is TGTGCCAGTAGCGACAGGGCTGGTGAAAAACTGTTTTTT.

V gene TRBV4-1 combines with J gene TRBJ2-7, with D tentatively TRBD1 or TRBD2 (6 bases each). This CDR3 comprises 16 residues. The ends were cut back, 4 bases at V and 4 bases at J, with 20 bases in the middle. Germline values: CDR1 MGHRA, CDR2 YSYEKL. The CDR3 region is CASSRRMGGDSYEQYF. The CDR3 region has the DNA TGCGCCAGCAGCCGTAGGATGGGGGGCGATTCTTACGAGCAGTACTTC.

V is TRBV4-1 and J is TRBJ2-7; TRBD2 matches at 11 bases. Germline lookup yields CDR1 MGHRA and CDR2 YSYEKL. CDR3 size: 17 residues. Losses at the gene ends were 1 base for V and 6 bases for J; bases not matched to a gene: 11. This chain's CDR3 is CASSQVLAGVMGVEQYF. The CDR3 bases are TGCGCCAGCAGCCAAGTACTAGCGGGAGTGATGGGAGTCGAGCAGTACTTC.

This clone has just one count. This chain connects TRBV11-2 to TRBJ2-1; 11 nucleotides align to TRBD2. J gave up 8 bases and V 3 bases, and 18 bases lay outside the gene matches. The CDR3 is 19 residues long. Germline CDR1 reads SGHAT; CDR2 reads FQNNGV. This chain's CDR3 is CASSFRTSGPQGFIDEQFF. CDR3 DNA sequence: TGTGCCAGCAGCTTTAGGACTAGCGGGCCGCAGGGCTTTATCGATGAGCAGTTCTTC.

The CDR3 loop reads CAWSGRPGSNQPQHF. CDR3 DNA: TGTGCCTGGAGTGGAAGGCCAGGGAGCAATCAGCCCCAGCATTTT. This chain joins TRBV30 and TRBJ1-5, with D tentatively TRBD1 (5 bases). The CDR3 is 15 amino acids. With 1 base removed from V and 1 base from J, the gap between germline ends came to 11 bases. The germline V gene encodes CDR1 GTSNPN and CDR2 SVGIG (reference sequence).

The chain has TRBV11-2 and TRBJ2-1, with TRBD1 identical over 8 bases. Trimming cost V 1 base and J 6 bases; bases outside gene matches: 5. Germline values: CDR1 SGHAT, CDR2 FQNNGV. The CDR3 spans 15 residues. CDR3 sequence reads: CASSLGRGRINEQFF. The CDR3 DNA sequence: TGTGCCAGCAGCTTAGGCAGGGGGCGCATCAATGAGCAGTTCTTC.

The chain recombines TRBV20-1 with TRBJ1-3, with TRBD1 identical over 7 bases. Germline V gives CDR1 DFQATT, CDR2 SNEGSKA (reference sequence). J gave up 1 base and V 3 bases, and 3 bases lay outside the gene matches. The CDR3 has 14 amino acids. In DNA form, the CDR3 reads TGCAGTGCTAGTCCAGGGGGGTCTGGAAACACCATATATTTT. Protein product: CSASPGGSGNTIYF.